The 19 T cell receptor beta chains listed next were all sequenced from one sample in a study of blood T cells in healthy people across ages. For the second PCR, which ran for roughly 6 to 11 cycles, a sample-barcoded 5' primer and a J-beta primer mix were used. From the 5' RACE reads, TCRdb called clonotypes with MiXCR, one entry per CDR3 protein. The sample shows some 670,000 distinct CDR3 sequences, approximately 52% of them seen only once. Sequencing input: blood. The receptor source for this set is a woman of 80 years or more in good health.

With regard to this clonotype: The junction shows a germline mismatch at one end, possibly a read error. The chain has TRBV11-2 and TRBJ2-5; no definite D call. The DNA end lines up better with TRBJ2-4; the J call may be wrong. CDR1 is SGHAT and CDR2 is FQNNGV in the germline V gene. This CDR3 has 14 residues. In DNA, the CDR3 is TGTGCCAGCAGCTTGGGGTTAGCCAAAACCATTCAGTACTTC. Its translation: CASSLGLAKTIQYF.

This clonotype appeared a single time. This chain connects TRBV10-3 to TRBJ1-2, with D possibly TRBD1 on 6 matching bases. The CDR3 consists of 12 residues. V lost 6 bases, J lost 5 bases, and 10 bases lay in between. Germline V gene sequence: CDR1 ENHRY, CDR2 SYGVKD. The CDR3 region has the DNA TGTGCCATCAGATCAGGGGTTTATGGCTACACCTTC. Translation gives CAIRSGVYGYTF.

For this clonotype: The junction does not match germline at one end; this may be a read error. This sequence joins TRBV14 and TRBJ2-5, with TRBD2 identical over 10 bases. This CDR3 comprises 14 residues. Per germline, CDR1 SGHDN and CDR2 FVKESK. The DNA for the CDR3 is TGTGCCAGCAACCCTAGCGGGAGTTTGGAGACTCAGTACTTC. It yields the protein CASNPSGSLETQYF.

V usage is TRBV29-1 and J usage is TRBJ2-5; TRBD1 aligns across 10 bases. The J call could be wrong; TRBJ2-7 is a better fit for the DNA end. The CDR3 has 14 amino acids. CDR1 is SQVTM and CDR2 is ANQGSEA in the germline V gene. The CDR3 nucleotides read TGCAGCGCCAGTGGGACAGGGGTGAACTACGAGCAGTACTTC. As protein: CSASGTGVNYEQYF.

The V gene is TRBV10-3, the J gene TRBJ1-1; a weak D match, TRBD1 (6 bases). The V gene lost 10 bases and the J gene lost 6 bases, with 18 bases spanning the gap. CDR1 ENHRY and CDR2 SYGVKD come from the germline V gene. This CDR3 is 13 amino acids long. The CDR3 DNA reads TGTGCCACCGCGGACAGAGGAGATTCTGAAGCTTTCTTT. Protein product: CATADRGDSEAFF.

At least ten counts were recorded for this clonotype. It may be a read error: a sequence one base away is much more abundant. V and J are TRBV6-6 and TRBJ2-1; the D is unclear. The J call is uncertain, as TRBJ2-7 better fits the DNA end. This CDR3 contains 15 residues. Germline values: CDR1 MNHNY, CDR2 SVGAGI (reference sequence). This CDR3 reads CASSYGGSSYNEQYF. In nucleotides, the CDR3 is TGTGCCAGCAGTTACGGTGGTAGCTCCTACAATGAGCAGTACTTC.

This clonotype was detected ten times or more. This sequence joins TRBV28 and TRBJ2-1, with 9 nucleotides matching TRBD2. With 5 bases clipped from V and 9 bases from J, the junction kept 8 bases outside the gene matches. The germline V gene has CDR1 MDHEN and CDR2 SYDVKM. This CDR3 comprises 14 residues. CDR3 region: CASSTSGRQTEQFF. The CDR3 DNA reads TGTGCCAGCAGTACCAGCGGGAGGCAGACTGAGCAGTTCTTC.

A note on this clonotype: A single base separates this from a much larger clone, so it may be a read error. The chain carries TRBV7-9 and TRBJ1-1; D may be TRBD1 (6 bases). V was trimmed by 1 base and J by 3 bases, leaving 15 bases between them. CDR3 length equals 16 residues. The germline V gene encodes CDR1 SEHNR and CDR2 FQNEAQ (reference sequence). CDR3: CASSLEGGILDTEAFF. The DNA of the CDR3 is TGTGCCAGCAGCTTAGAAGGGGGAATTTTGGACACTGAAGCTTTCTTT.

CDR3 nucleotide sequence: TGTGCCAGCAGTTCCCTAGCGTTCAGCTCCTACAATGAGCAGTTCTTC. It translates to CASSSLAFSSYNEQFF. The chain links TRBV28 to TRBJ2-1; the D gene is possibly TRBD2 (6 bases). Trimming pared 4 bases from V and 0 bases from J, leaving 13 bases between. CDR3 size: 16 residues. Germline lookup yields CDR1 MDHEN and CDR2 SYDVKM.

V and J are TRBV28 and TRBJ2-7, with a tentative D call TRBD2 (5 bases). The CDR3 sequence is 16 residues long. Germline loops: CDR1 MDHEN, CDR2 SYDVKM. Trimming removed 5 bases from V and 0 bases from J, with 17 bases in between. This CDR3 reads CASSPSEGGFSYEQYF. CDR3 DNA: TGTGCCAGCAGTCCCTCCGAGGGCGGCTTCTCCTACGAGCAGTACTTC.

The chain has TRBV12-3 or TRBV12-4 and TRBJ1-2; 7 nucleotides agree with TRBD1. After removal of 3 bases from V and 0 bases from J, the junction contained 4 bases not matched to a gene. The CDR3 is 15 residues long. The CDR3 reads CASSLHRGTNYGYTF. CDR3 nucleotide sequence: TGTGCCAGCAGTTTGCACAGGGGAACTAACTATGGCTACACCTTC.

J is TRBJ2-1 and V is TRBV4-3; D unclear. Trimming left V 1 base short and J 10 bases short, with 11 bases between. Germline assignment: CDR1 LGHNA and CDR2 YSLEER. The CDR3 contains 13 residues. The CDR3 nucleotides are TGCGCCAGCAGCCAAGTGGGGTTGGACGAGCAGTTCTTC. Translation gives CASSQVGLDEQFF.

The genes are TRBV20-1 and TRBJ2-4, with 7 bases matching TRBD2. CDR1 and CDR2 (germline): DFQATT, SNEGSKA (reference sequence). V lost 6 bases and J lost 0; bases outside the gene matches: 5. The CDR3 length is 14 residues. CDR3 loop: CSAAGGVAKNIQYF. CDR3 bases: TGCAGTGCAGCTGGGGGGGTAGCCAAAAACATTCAGTACTTC.

The chain carries TRBV3-1 and TRBJ1-2; tentative D call: TRBD1 (5 bases). V was pared by 3 bases and J by 2 bases, with 13 bases between. This CDR3 is built from 15 residues. Germline lookup yields CDR1 LGHDT and CDR2 YNNKEL (reference sequence). This CDR3 reads CASSHLTAFNYGYTF. CDR3 sequence (DNA): TGTGCCAGCAGCCATTTGACAGCCTTCAACTATGGCTACACCTTC.

Ten or more counts support this clonotype. The chain carries TRBV12-3 or TRBV12-4 and TRBJ2-3; possibly TRBD2 for D (5 bases). Trimming removed 4 bases from V and 8 bases from J, with 10 bases in between. CDR3 size: 12 residues. This CDR3 is CASSWARATQYF. For the CDR3, the DNA is TGTGCCAGCAGTTGGGCGAGGGCTACGCAGTATTTT.

J is TRBJ1-2 and V is TRBV29-1, with TRBD1 identical over 8 bases. The CDR3 spans 13 residues. Per germline, CDR1 SQVTM and CDR2 ANQGSEA. The CDR3 DNA reads TGCAGTGCAGAAAGGACAGGGAGTAATGGCTACACCTTC. Protein: CSAERTGSNGYTF.

In the case of this clonotype: Possible read error: a much larger clone is one base away. The chain carries TRBV20-1 and TRBJ2-5; the D is unclear. The germline gives CDR1 DFQATT, CDR2 SNEGSKA (reference sequence). Trimming removed 7 bases from V and 5 bases from J, with 20 bases in between. The CDR3 loop spans 14 amino acids. The CDR3 protein is CSVPRHKDRETQYF. In DNA, the CDR3 is TGCAGTGTTCCAAGACACAAGGATAGGGAGACCCAGTACTTC.

This chain connects TRBV20-1 to TRBJ2-1; 13 bases are shared with TRBD2. Losses at the gene ends were 0 bases for V and 13 bases for J; bases not matched to a gene: 18. The CDR3 totals 18 residues. The germline gives CDR1 DFQATT, CDR2 SNEGSKA (reference sequence). The CDR3 DNA follows: TGCAGTGCTAGAGATCAAGGGGGAGCCTCGGGACTAGCGGGATCCCAGTTCTTC. It encodes CSARDQGGASGLAGSQFF.

The CDR3 DNA follows: TGTGCCAGCAGCCAGAAAGAAGAACGAGAGACCCAGTACTTC. It codes for CASSQKEERETQYF. This chain joins TRBV21-1 and TRBJ2-5. TRBV21-1 is marked as a pseudogene. This CDR3 is built from 14 residues.